These 24 T cell receptor beta chains were all obtained from the same sample, sequenced in a study of cytomegalovirus exposure and HLA in healthy donors. The PCR employed 60 Vbeta primers together with 13 Jbeta primers. This table comes from immunoSEQ multiplex PCR, and its TCRdb copy is limited to in-frame clones, with some not included. The table lists around 200,000 clones, 60% to 85% of them singletons. The specimen sequenced was PBMCs. Receptors were obtained from a woman under 30 in good health and CMV-seronegative.

The V gene is TRBV6-1, the J gene TRBJ2-7, with TRBD1 identical over 9 bases. V lost 8 bases and J lost 0; bases outside the gene matches: 8. This CDR3 comprises 15 residues. CDR1 and CDR2 (germline): MNHNS, SASEGT. In DNA, the CDR3 is TGTGCCAGCTCTTCCGGGACAGGGTACTCCTACGAGCAGTACTTC. It encodes CASSSGTGYSYEQYF.

V usage is TRBV19 and J usage is TRBJ1-2; tentatively, D is TRBD1 (5 bases). Germline values: CDR1 LNHDA, CDR2 SQIVND (reference sequence). V was trimmed by 7 bases and J by 4 bases, leaving 13 bases between them. This CDR3 spans 13 amino acids. As DNA, the CDR3 is TGTGCCAGTATCGGAGGGACGGGCTATGGCTACACCTTC. It yields the protein CASIGGTGYGYTF.

The chain joins TRBV5-1 to TRBJ1-6, with 8 bases that match TRBD1. After removal of 7 bases from V and 7 bases from J, the junction contained 7 bases not matched to a gene. There are 14 residues in the CDR3. Looked up from germline, CDR1 is SGHRS and CDR2 is YFSETQ. The chain's CDR3 is CASRRTGWNSPLHF. The CDR3 nucleotides read TGCGCCAGCCGCCGGACAGGGTGGAATTCACCCCTCCACTTT. Filled out from reference TRBV5-1 and TRBJ1-6, the complete variable domain reads KAGVTQTPRYLIKTRGQQVTLSCSPISGHRSVSWYQQTPGQGLQFLFEYFSETQRNKGNFPGRFSGRQFSNSRSEMNVSTLELGDSALYLCASRRTGWNSPLHFGNGTRLTVT.

The chain uses TRBV10-3 and TRBJ1-2, with D unresolved. Germline V gene sequence: CDR1 ENHRY, CDR2 SYGVKD. This CDR3 has 14 residues. V gave up 3 bases and J gave up 1 base, with 9 bases separating them. CDR3 residues: CAISDSDINYGYTF. The CDR3 bases are TGTGCCATCAGTGATAGTGACATTAACTATGGCTACACCTTC.

The rearrangement uses TRBV7-3 and TRBJ2-1; D is ambiguous. Germline CDR1 reads SGHTA; CDR2 reads FQGTGA. The CDR3 totals 12 residues. Between the trimmed V and J ends, which lost 2 bases and 6 bases, there was a span of 5 bases. CDR3 nucleotide sequence: TGTGCCAGCAGCTTAGGAGCCAATGAGCAGTTCTTC. Translation: CASSLGANEQFF.

The gene calls are TRBV27 and TRBJ2-7, with D hard to call. This CDR3 region has 14 residues. Germline-derived CDR1 and CDR2 are MNHEY and SMNVEV (reference sequence). V was cut by 6 bases and J by 4 bases, with 16 bases left in between. The CDR3 region has the DNA TGTGCCAGCAGCTCCCTTAGAGCACTTTACGAGCAGTACTTC. Protein: CASSSLRALYEQYF.

This chain links TRBV7-8 with TRBJ2-7, with D perhaps TRBD1 (6 bases). The CDR3 loop spans 14 amino acids. The V gene lost 3 bases and the J gene lost 4 bases, with 13 bases spanning the gap. Germline values: CDR1 SGHVS, CDR2 FQNEAQ. The CDR3 loop reads CASSLNRVGYEQYF. CDR3 DNA sequence: TGTGCCAGCAGCTTGAACAGGGTGGGGTACGAGCAGTACTTC.

This rearrangement joins TRBV28 to TRBJ1-5; D possibly corresponds to TRBD1 (5 bases). Germline V gene sequence: CDR1 MDHEN, CDR2 SYDVKM. This CDR3 comprises 13 residues. The V end was cut by 6 bases, the J end by 4 bases, with 10 bases between. CDR3 DNA sequence: TGTGCCAGCAGGGGGCAGACTAATCAGCCCCAGCATTTT. It encodes CASRGQTNQPQHF.

The CDR3 coding sequence is TGTGCCAGCAGCTTCCAGGGGAATAGCAATCAGCCCCAGCATTTT. Residues: CASSFQGNSNQPQHF. V and J are TRBV5-8 and TRBJ1-5, with a weak D call TRBD1 (6 bases). Germline CDR1 is SGHTS and CDR2 is YDEGEE. V gave up 2 bases and J gave up 0 bases, with 9 bases separating them. The CDR3 extends over 15 amino acids. The variable domain in full, completed from reference TRBV5-8 and TRBJ1-5, reads EAGVTQSPTHLIKTRGQQATLRCSPISGHTSVYWYQQALGLGLQFLLWYDEGEERNRGNFPPRFSGRQFPNYSSELNVNALELEDSALYLCASSFQGNSNQPQHFGDGTRLSIL.

The chain recombines TRBV5-1 with TRBJ1-1, with 10 nucleotides matching TRBD1. CDR3 length: 17 residues. The junction had 8 bases not matched to a gene; V was cut back by 2 bases and J by 1 base. Germline V gene data show CDR1 as SGHRS and CDR2 as YFSETQ. In DNA form, the CDR3 reads TGCGCCAGCAGCTTACGGACAGGGGGAACAGAGAACACTGAAGCTTTCTTT. It yields the protein CASSLRTGGTENTEAFF.

The chain has TRBV27 and TRBJ2-7; D gene ambiguous. V lost 3 bases to trimming and J lost 3 bases, with 12 bases between them. Germline lookup yields CDR1 MNHEY and CDR2 SMNVEV (reference sequence). The CDR3 runs 14 residues. For the CDR3, the DNA is TGTGCCAGCAGTTTTTCTACTGGTTACTACGAGCAGTACTTC. Encoded protein: CASSFSTGYYEQYF.

The chain employs TRBV2 and TRBJ1-5; perhaps TRBD1 as D (5 bases). CDR3 length: 16 amino acids. CDR1 is SNHLY and CDR2 is FYNNEI in the germline V gene. Trimming cost V 2 bases and J 0 bases, with 11 bases left between them. The CDR3 is CASSESTDSSNQPQHF. The DNA of the CDR3 is TGTGCCAGCAGTGAAAGTACTGACAGTAGCAATCAGCCCCAGCATTTT.

The V gene is TRBV15, the J gene TRBJ2-7, with TRBD2 matching 9 bases. The germline V gene has CDR1 LNHNV and CDR2 YYDKDF (reference sequence). CDR3 length: 14 amino acids. The ends lost 5 bases at V and 1 base at J; junction bases unmatched: 3. The CDR3 here is CATSGGGASYEQYF. As DNA, the CDR3 is TGTGCCACCAGCGGCGGGGGGGCTTCCTACGAGCAGTACTTC.

The chain recombines TRBV5-1 with TRBJ2-7; tentatively, D is TRBD1 (6 bases). The CDR3 has 13 amino acids. V lost 0 bases, J lost 6 bases, and 10 bases lay in between. Per the germline V gene, CDR1 is SGHRS and CDR2 is YFSETQ. The CDR3 DNA sequence: TGCGCCAGCAGCTTGGGGGCAGGGGTCGAGCAGTACTTC. Protein product: CASSLGAGVEQYF.

The chain is built from TRBV15 and TRBJ2-3, with a weak D call TRBD2 (6 bases). This CDR3 has 15 amino acids. The V gene's germline CDR1 is LNHNV and CDR2 YYDKDF (reference sequence). The V and J ends lost 1 base and 1 base respectively, with 9 bases between them. The CDR3, as DNA: TGTGCCACCAGCAGAGTAGCGGACCGCACAGATACGCAGTATTTT. Amino acid sequence: CATSRVADRTDTQYF.

The chain carries TRBV5-4 and TRBJ2-4, with 14 bases that match TRBD2. J lost 2 bases, V lost 0 bases, and 4 bases had no gene match. The CDR3 runs 18 residues. Germline loops: CDR1 SGHNT, CDR2 YYREEE (reference sequence). The CDR3 is CASSLEGLAGETKNIQYF. CDR3 nucleotide sequence: TGTGCCAGCAGCTTGGAGGGACTAGCGGGGGAGACCAAAAACATTCAGTACTTC. Drawing the rest from reference TRBV5-4 and TRBJ2-4, the complete variable domain is ETGVTQSPTHLIKTRGQQVTLRCSSQSGHNTVSWYQQALGQGPQFIFQYYREEENGRGNFPPRFSGLQFPNYSSELNVNALELDDSALYLCASSLEGLAGETKNIQYFGAGTRLSVL.

The chain employs TRBV2 and TRBJ2-5, with 9 positions matching TRBD2. Germline V CDR1 and CDR2: SNHLY, FYNNEI. The trim removed 4 bases at V and 3 bases at J, leaving 9 bases unmatched. The CDR3 spans 16 residues. CDR3 nucleotides: TGTGCCAGCAGTGCATATCTGACTAGCGGTGAAGAGACCCAGTACTTC. It yields the protein CASSAYLTSGEETQYF.

The chain recombines TRBV15 with TRBJ2-5; D might be TRBD2 (6 bases). Germline V lookup: CDR1 LNHNV, CDR2 YYDKDF (reference sequence). The CDR3 contains 14 residues. V gave up 4 bases and J gave up 1 base, with 10 bases separating them. CDR3 sequence: CATSKGTSQETQYF. The CDR3, as DNA: TGTGCCACCAGCAAGGGGACTTCCCAAGAGACCCAGTACTTC.

The chain has TRBV19 and TRBJ2-6, with TRBD1 identical over 9 bases. Germline CDR1 reads LNHDA; CDR2 reads SQIVND (reference sequence). This CDR3 has 18 amino acids. Trimming cost V 5 bases and J 4 bases; bases outside gene matches: 12. The CDR3 reads CASSSQRQGVGGANVLTF. The CDR3 DNA reads as TGTGCCAGTAGTTCTCAAAGACAGGGGGTCGGAGGGGCCAACGTCCTGACTTTC.

The gene calls are TRBV10-3 and TRBJ2-3; possibly TRBD2 for D (7 bases). Germline CDR1 ENHRY, CDR2 SYGVKD. The CDR3 has 17 amino acids. The V and J ends lost 3 bases and 3 bases respectively, with 19 bases between them. In DNA, the CDR3 is TGTGCCATCAGTGATGTTGGGGGGGCGTCGGGAACAGATACGCAGTATTTT. It yields the protein CAISDVGGASGTDTQYF.

The V gene is TRBV19, the J gene TRBJ1-1, with D perhaps TRBD1 (5 bases). V shed 5 bases and J shed 2 bases, with 12 bases lying between them. The CDR3 is 14 amino acids. Germline CDR1 reads LNHDA; CDR2 reads SQIVND (reference sequence). The CDR3 loop is CASSSPRDNTEAFF. CDR3 bases: TGTGCCAGTAGTTCACCCAGGGATAACACTGAAGCTTTCTTT.

This chain joins TRBV5-4 and TRBJ2-7; D is possibly TRBD2 (5 bases). Germline loops: CDR1 SGHNT, CDR2 YYREEE (reference sequence). The CDR3 is made up of 16 amino acids. V was clipped by 0 bases and J by 0 bases, with 13 bases between them. The CDR3 reads CASSLGGGTSSYEQYF. CDR3 DNA: TGTGCCAGCAGCTTGGGTGGAGGTACTAGCTCCTACGAGCAGTACTTC.

This clone was recorded a few times. This chain connects TRBV6-1 to TRBJ1-2, with 7 bases lining up with TRBD1. The CDR3 totals 14 residues. Germline values: CDR1 MNHNS, CDR2 SASEGT. J was trimmed by 2 bases and V by 4 bases; bases with no gene match: 4. The CDR3 DNA is TGTGCCAGCAGTGTTATAGGGGGCAACTATGGCTACACCTTC. Translating it yields CASSVIGGNYGYTF.

This clone was observed a few times. This chain joins TRBV5-4 and TRBJ2-7; D possibly corresponds to TRBD1 (5 bases). Per germline, CDR1 SGHNT and CDR2 YYREEE (reference sequence). The V gene lost 0 bases and the J gene lost 5 bases, with 12 bases spanning the gap. The CDR3 is 14 residues long. DNA of the CDR3: TGTGCCAGCAGCTTGGGGCAGGGAACCCACGAGCAGTACTTC. It yields the protein CASSLGQGTHEQYF.